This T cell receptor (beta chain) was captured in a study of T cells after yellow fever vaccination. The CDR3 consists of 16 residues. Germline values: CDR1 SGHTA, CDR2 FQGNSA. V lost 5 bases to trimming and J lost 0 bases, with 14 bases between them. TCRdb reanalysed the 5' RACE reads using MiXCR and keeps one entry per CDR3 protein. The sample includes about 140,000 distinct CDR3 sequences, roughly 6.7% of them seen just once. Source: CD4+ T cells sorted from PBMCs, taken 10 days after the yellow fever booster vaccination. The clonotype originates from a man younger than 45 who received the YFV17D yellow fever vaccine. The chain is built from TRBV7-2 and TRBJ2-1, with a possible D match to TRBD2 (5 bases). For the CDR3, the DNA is TGTGCCAGCAGCGCCCGGACGGGGAGCTCCTACAATGAGCAGTTCTTC. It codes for CASSARTGSSYNEQFF.